These 26 T cell receptor beta chains were all obtained from the same sample, sequenced in a study of T cell responses to AZD1222 COVID-19 vaccine. Method: immunoSEQ multiplex PCR; TCRdb's copy keeps in-frame clones and lacks some. The data contain about 120,000 clones, roughly 85% of them singletons. The source material was peripheral blood, sampled on day 0 of MenACWY control vaccination. The receptors were gathered from an adult in good health.

This clone was found a few times. The genes are TRBV7-8 and TRBJ1-1; no reliable D call. CDR3 size: 14 residues. Trimming removed 5 bases at V and 4 bases at J, with 14 bases between. Germline-derived CDR1 and CDR2 are SGHVS and FQNEAQ. The DNA of the CDR3 is TGTGCCAGCAGCGCCCGGCGGCTAGTCACTGAAGCTTTCTTT. Translated, it gives CASSARRLVTEAFF.

This rearrangement joins TRBV3-1 (or the pseudogene TRBV3-2) to TRBJ1-3; D ambiguous. This CDR3 has 12 amino acids. Germline V gives CDR1 LGHDT, CDR2 YNNKEL (reference sequence). Trimming took off 4 bases at V and 8 bases at J, with 9 bases between the two ends. This CDR3 is CASSPSRYTIYF. CDR3 nucleotides: TGTGCCAGCAGCCCCAGCCGGTACACCATATATTTT.

The chain uses TRBV4-2 and TRBJ2-1, with 9 bases fitting TRBD2. This CDR3 region has 17 residues. Trimming at V came to 0 bases and at J to 4 bases, leaving 7 bases not matched to a gene. Germline V gene lookup returns CDR1 LGHNA and CDR2 YNFKEQ. The DNA of the CDR3 is TGTGCCAGCAGCCAAGAGAGCGGGGGGTCTTATTACAATGAGCAGTTCTTC. Its translation: CASSQESGGSYYNEQFF.

In this sample, this clone turned up once. The chain has TRBV7-2 and TRBJ1-4; D remains ambiguous. This CDR3 contains 16 residues. The V and J ends lost 7 bases and 3 bases respectively, with 18 bases between them. CDR1 SGHTA and CDR2 FQGNSA come from the germline V gene. The CDR3 reads CASIGGMTASNEKLFF. CDR3 nucleotide sequence: TGTGCCAGCATAGGAGGGATGACGGCCTCTAATGAAAAACTGTTTTTT.

The V gene is TRBV5-1, the J gene TRBJ2-2; D perhaps matches TRBD1 (6 bases). Trimming shortened V by 0 bases and J by 3 bases, and 9 bases separated the two germline ends. The germline V gene encodes CDR1 SGHRS and CDR2 YFSETQ. This CDR3 spans 15 amino acids. The CDR3 spells CASSLGEGDTGELFF. Here the CDR3 DNA reads TGCGCCAGCAGCTTGGGTGAGGGGGACACCGGGGAGCTGTTTTTT.

V gene TRBV20-1 combines with J gene TRBJ1-2, with D unclear. Germline-derived CDR1 and CDR2 are DFQATT and SNEGSKA (reference sequence). Trimming pared 4 bases from V and 13 bases from J, leaving 16 bases between. The CDR3 extends over 11 amino acids. The CDR3 region is CSAIPRNAGTF. The DNA of the CDR3 is TGCAGTGCTATACCGAGAAATGCGGGCACCTTC.

The chain couples TRBV18 to TRBJ1-5; D call uncertain. Germline assignment: CDR1 KGHSH and CDR2 LQKENI. The V and J ends lost 3 bases and 1 base respectively, with 13 bases between them. The CDR3 has 16 amino acids. CDR3 nucleotides: TGTGCCAGCTCACCGTCCGGAGGCACCAGCAATCAGCCCCAGCATTTT. Protein product: CASSPSGGTSNQPQHF.

J is TRBJ2-3 and V is TRBV5-1; D possibly uses TRBD1 or TRBD2 (5 bases each). Germline lookup yields CDR1 SGHRS and CDR2 YFSETQ. Deletions cut 0 bases from V and 2 bases from J, with 13 bases between. The CDR3 spans 16 residues. The CDR3 DNA sequence: TGCGCCAGCAGCTTGGCCTGGGGGTCTTCCACAGATACGCAGTATTTT. As protein: CASSLAWGSSTDTQYF.

The V and J genes are TRBV27 and TRBJ2-1, with unresolved D. V was shortened by 5 bases and J by 3 bases, with 23 bases between the two germline ends. The CDR3 runs to 18 residues. The germline gives CDR1 MNHEY, CDR2 SMNVEV (reference sequence). CDR3 loop: CASSPSPLDQVDYNEQFF. The CDR3 DNA sequence: TGTGCCAGCAGTCCCTCCCCATTGGATCAGGTTGACTACAATGAGCAGTTCTTC.

This clone has just a few counts. The rearrangement uses TRBV19 and TRBJ1-2; no clear D. CDR1 is LNHDA, CDR2 SQIVND, per germline (reference sequence). The CDR3 is made up of 15 amino acids. Trimming took 7 bases from V and 5 from J, leaving 20 bases between them. CDR3 loop: CASNPERGLSYGYTF. The CDR3 DNA follows: TGTGCCAGTAACCCCGAACGAGGGCTGTCGTATGGCTACACCTTC.

This chain joins TRBV5-1 and TRBJ2-2; 10 nucleotides align to TRBD1. The germline V gene has CDR1 SGHRS and CDR2 YFSETQ. The CDR3 sequence is 17 residues long. V lost 3 bases and J lost 2; bases outside the gene matches: 7. CDR3 in amino acids: CASSWTGTGANTGELFF. The CDR3 bases are TGCGCCAGCAGCTGGACCGGGACAGGGGCCAACACCGGGGAGCTGTTTTTT.

This sequence joins TRBV5-4 and TRBJ1-2; 8 bases map to TRBD1. After removal of 2 bases from V and 8 bases from J, the junction contained 11 bases not matched to a gene. Germline CDR1 is SGHNT and CDR2 is YYREEE (reference sequence). This CDR3 region has 15 residues. CDR3 nucleotides: TGTGCCAGCAGCTTCCCCGGCCAGGGGGCATTCGGCTACACCTTC. Encoded protein: CASSFPGQGAFGYTF.

The chain combines TRBV24-1 with TRBJ2-3; D perhaps matches TRBD1 (6 bases). This CDR3 is 14 amino acids long. The germline V gene has CDR1 KGHDR and CDR2 SFDVKD. V was cut by 0 bases and J by 3 bases, with 6 bases left in between. The CDR3 nucleotides are TGTGCCACCAGTGATTTGAGGGGGACAGATACGCAGTATTTT. Amino acid sequence: CATSDLRGTDTQYF.

This clone was found once. This sequence joins TRBV5-1 and TRBJ2-4; no definite D call. V gave up 0 bases and J gave up 5 bases, with 12 bases separating them. The V gene's germline CDR1 is SGHRS and CDR2 YFSETQ. The CDR3 spans 15 residues. CDR3 bases: TGCGCCAGCAGCTTGGACCCTCTACCGGAAAACATTCAGTACTTC. Translating gives CASSLDPLPENIQYF.

The chain recombines TRBV5-1 with TRBJ2-7, with 12 bases aligning to TRBD1. The CDR3 totals 16 residues. Per germline, CDR1 SGHRS and CDR2 YFSETQ. J lost 3 bases, V lost 0 bases, and 4 bases had no gene match. CDR3 sequence reads: CASSLGRDRGLYEQYF. The CDR3 DNA sequence: TGCGCCAGCAGCTTGGGACGGGACAGGGGGCTCTACGAGCAGTACTTC. Using reference TRBV5-1 and TRBJ2-7 for the parts outside the CDR3, the full variable domain is KAGVTQTPRYLIKTRGQQVTLSCSPISGHRSVSWYQQTPGQGLQFLFEYFSETQRNKGNFPGRFSGRQFSNSRSEMNVSTLELGDSALYLCASSLGRDRGLYEQYFGPGTRLTVT.

The CDR3 nucleotides are TGTGCCAGCAGCGTAGAAGTTCGGGGTGGAGGGGAGCTGTTTTTT. It codes for CASSVEVRGGGELFF. The chain couples TRBV9 to TRBJ2-2, with D maybe TRBD2 (5 bases). Trimming left V 0 bases short and J 8 bases short, with 14 bases between. Germline-derived CDR1 and CDR2 are SGDLS and YYNGEE. The CDR3 totals 15 residues.

The gene calls are TRBV16 and TRBJ1-1, with 8 bases identical to TRBD1. The CDR3 has 15 residues. Germline V CDR1 and CDR2: KGHSY, FQNENV. V shed 0 bases and J 12 bases; nucleotides not matched to a gene: 12. This CDR3 is CASSQSRSQGAFPFF. Here the CDR3 DNA reads TGTGCCAGCAGCCAATCCCGGAGCCAGGGGGCTTTTCCTTTCTTT. The whole variable domain, filled in from reference TRBV16 and TRBJ1-1, reads GEEVAQTPKHLVRGEGQKAKLYCAPIKGHSYVFWYQQVLKNEFKFLISFQNENVFDETGMPKERFSAKCLPNSPCSLEIQATKLEDSAVYFCASSQSRSQGAFPFFGQGTRLTVV.

The sample holds one count of this clone. The chain has TRBV7-2 and TRBJ2-7, with D unresolved. V gave up 5 bases and J gave up 2 bases, with 7 bases separating them. Germline CDR1 is SGHTA and CDR2 is FQGNSA. The CDR3 contains 12 residues. The CDR3 spells CASSPNTYEQYF. CDR3 nucleotides: TGTGCCAGCAGCCCTAATACCTACGAGCAGTACTTC.

In its sample, this clone was seen once. This chain joins TRBV4-3 and TRBJ1-2; weak D call: TRBD1 (5 bases). This CDR3 has 14 amino acids. With 0 bases removed from V and 4 bases from J, the gap between germline ends came to 9 bases. Germline CDR1 LGHNA, CDR2 YSLEER. This CDR3 is CASSQDRAGYGYTF. DNA for the CDR3: TGCGCCAGCAGCCAAGACAGGGCGGGCTATGGCTACACCTTC.

This clone showed up just once. The chain has TRBV6-2 or TRBV6-3 and TRBJ1-1, with D unresolved. Germline V gene data show CDR1 as MNHEY and CDR2 as SVGEGT. The V end was cut by 2 bases, the J end by 0 bases, with 10 bases between. The CDR3 is 15 amino acids. The CDR3 DNA sequence: TGTGCCAGCAGTTACGTGGGCTTACTGAACACTGAAGCTTTCTTT. Residues: CASSYVGLLNTEAFF.

The V gene is TRBV7-8, the J gene TRBJ2-3, with D unresolved. In germline, CDR1 is SGHVS, CDR2 FQNEAQ. This CDR3 contains 13 residues. The V end lost 2 bases, the J end lost 2 bases, and 5 bases lay between the germline ends. The CDR3 DNA is TGTGCCAGCAGCTTACTTACCACAGATACGCAGTATTTT. Translated, it gives CASSLLTTDTQYF.

The chain recombines TRBV2 with TRBJ1-2, with no clear D. From germline, CDR1 is SNHLY and CDR2 FYNNEI. Deletions cut 10 bases from V and 1 base from J, with 10 bases between. This CDR3 is built from 12 residues. The CDR3 DNA follows: TGTGCCATACAGACCATTAACTATGGCTACACCTTC. Amino acids: CAIQTINYGYTF.

V gene TRBV5-1 combines with J gene TRBJ1-3, with D perhaps matching TRBD1 (5 bases). Trimming shortened V by 4 bases and J by 1 base, and 9 bases separated the two germline ends. Germline values: CDR1 SGHRS, CDR2 YFSETQ. The CDR3 length is 14 residues. In DNA, the CDR3 is TGCGCCAGCAGCCCCAGGGTTTCTGGAAACACCATATATTTT. Amino acids: CASSPRVSGNTIYF.

The gene calls are TRBV6-5 and TRBJ2-3; 7 bases line up with TRBD2. The CDR3 has 15 amino acids. Trimming took 6 bases from V and 2 from J; bases not matched to a gene: 8. The germline CDR1 and CDR2 sequences are MNHEY and SVGAGI. This CDR3 reads CASRSGTIFTDTQYF. The CDR3 nucleotides are TGTGCCAGCAGGTCCGGGACTATCTTCACAGATACGCAGTATTTT.

The chain couples TRBV7-2 to TRBJ1-5; D uncertain. The CDR3 extends over 16 amino acids. In germline, CDR1 is SGHTA, CDR2 FQGNSA. Trimming removed 1 base at V and 7 bases at J, with 17 bases between. The CDR3 region is CASSLEVAVYGQPQHF. The CDR3 DNA follows: TGTGCCAGCAGCTTAGAGGTTGCGGTGTATGGACAGCCCCAGCATTTT.

This rearrangement joins TRBV11-1 to TRBJ2-4; 8 bases fit TRBD1. The CDR3 covers 14 residues. The J segment lost 6 bases and the V segment lost 5 bases, leaving 6 bases of the junction unmatched. CDR1 is SGHAT and CDR2 is FQDESV in the germline V gene (reference sequence). DNA of the CDR3: TGTGCCAGCAGCCCACGACAGGGGAGAAACATTCAGTACTTC. It specifies CASSPRQGRNIQYF. Using reference TRBV11-1 and TRBJ2-4 for the parts outside the CDR3, the full variable domain is EAEVAQSPRYKITEKSQAVAFWCDPISGHATLYWYRQILGQGPELLVQFQDESVVDDSQLPKDRFSAERLKGVDSTLKIQPAELGDSAMYLCASSPRQGRNIQYFGAGTRLSVL.